Listed below are T cell receptor beta chains from one sample, sequenced in a study of human T cells and chemical hapten exposure. Each CDR3 protein is one row after TCRdb ran MiXCR on the RACE reads. The table lists around 250,000 distinct CDR3 sequences, about 9.4% of them singletons, with over 2% in the top ten. Here the sequenced sample was whole blood, taken in connection with sensitization to the hapten diphenylcyclopropenone (DPC). These receptors originate from a woman aged 40 to 50 with alopecia areata. Some clones in this sample may be carry-over from other donors' samples. CDR3s include the opening cysteine and the closing phenylalanine or tryptophan. Each record gives: CDR3 DNA, CDR3 protein, J gene, D gene, clone size, V gene. D genes are given only for firm matches. Only part of the rows carry a size: once, few, many, or a class if the clone is expanded.

TGTGCCAGCAGCTTATCCAATAGCAATCAGCCCCAGCATTTT | CASSLSNSNQPQHF | TRBJ1-5 | - | few | TRBV7-9
TGTGCCAGCAGCTCCCTACAGGGGGCGGCTGAAAAACTGTTTTTT | CASSSLQGAAEKLFF | TRBJ1-4 | TRBD1 | few | TRBV7-8
TGTGCCAGCAGTTCCCAGGGGTCCCATCAGCCCCAGCATTTT | CASSSQGSHQPQHF | TRBJ1-5 | - | few | TRBV6-5
TGTGCCAGCAGTTTGCCCCCGGGCAGGGGGGATCAGCCCCAGCATTTT | CASSLPPGRGDQPQHF | TRBJ1-5 | TRBD1 | - | TRBV12-3/TRBV12-4
TGCAGTGCTAGAGATTCTAGCGGGAAAACCTCTACAGATACGCAGTATTTT | CSARDSSGKTSTDTQYF | TRBJ2-3 | TRBD2 | - | TRBV20-1
TGTGCCAGCAGCTTAGCTTACCAGGGGTCTAACTATGGCTACACCTTC | CASSLAYQGSNYGYTF | TRBJ1-2 | - | - | TRBV7-8
TGCGCCAGCAGCCCGGGGACTAGCGGGGGGCCCACAGATACGCAGTATTTT | CASSPGTSGGPTDTQYF | TRBJ2-3 | TRBD2 | - | TRBV5-1
TGTGCCAGCAGCCAGGACCCTACAGGGAAGGGAAACACCATATATTTT | CASSQDPTGKGNTIYF | TRBJ1-3 | - | - | TRBV3-1
TGTGCCAGCAGTTTCCCAGATACGCAGTATTTT | CASSFPDTQYF | TRBJ2-3 | - | many | TRBV12-3/TRBV12-4
TGCAGCGTTAGACGTTATCAGGGGCCCGGGGAGCTGTTTTTT | CSVRRYQGPGELFF | TRBJ2-2 | - | few | TRBV29-1
TGTGCCAGCAGCCAACCGGGACAGCAGTGGACCCAGTACTTC | CASSQPGQQWTQYF | TRBJ2-5 | TRBD1 | - | TRBV14
TGTGCCAGCAGTTTATCCCGACAACTGAACACTGAAGCTTTCTTT | CASSLSRQLNTEAFF | TRBJ1-1 | - | few | TRBV27
TGTGCCAGCAGCGTAGAGGCGGGAGGACTCACCGGGGAGCTGTTTTTT | CASSVEAGGLTGELFF | TRBJ2-2 | TRBD2 | few | TRBV9
TGTGCCAGCAGCTTATTTGCAGGGGCCCACACCGGGGAGCTGTTTTTT | CASSLFAGAHTGELFF | TRBJ2-2 | - | - | TRBV7-8
TGTGCCAGCAGTGAAGCTCAGGGCTTCGGTTCACCCCTCCACTTT | CASSEAQGFGSPLHF | TRBJ1-6 | - | many | TRBV6-1
TGTGCCAGCAGTGAAGCTATGGGACTCTCCTCCTACGAGCAGTACTTC | CASSEAMGLSSYEQYF | TRBJ2-7 | - | - | TRBV6-1
TGCGCCAGCAGCTTGGGCGGGAGCGGCCCCTACAATGAGCAGTTCTTC | CASSLGGSGPYNEQFF | TRBJ2-1 | TRBD2 | few | TRBV5-1
TGCAGTGCCGCACCACCCTTAGCCGGGACAGCTTTT | CSAAPPLAGTAF | TRBJ1-1 | TRBD1 | many | TRBV20-1
TGTGCCAGCAGCTTGGGTCGGTCCTCTAACTATGGCTACACCTTC | CASSLGRSSNYGYTF | TRBJ1-2 | - | - | TRBV7-9
TGTGCCAGCAGTGAAGGCATGGGTACTAGCACAGATACGCAGTATTTT | CASSEGMGTSTDTQYF | TRBJ2-3 | - | - | TRBV2
TGCAGCGTTACACTAGCGGCAACTAGCACAGATACGCAGTATTTT | CSVTLAATSTDTQYF | TRBJ2-3 | TRBD2 | few | TRBV29-1
TGTGCCAGCAGTGAACGTACCTATAGCAATCAGCCCCAGCATTTT | CASSERTYSNQPQHF | TRBJ1-5 | - | few | TRBV2
TGTGCCAGCACCACCACTACTAGGACCGGGGAGCTGTTTTTT | CASTTTTRTGELFF | TRBJ2-2 | - | - | TRBV6-2/TRBV6-3
TGTGCCTCCCGGGACTCCCTCTCTGGGGCCAACGTCCTGACTTTC | CASRDSLSGANVLTF | TRBJ2-6 | - | few | TRBV2